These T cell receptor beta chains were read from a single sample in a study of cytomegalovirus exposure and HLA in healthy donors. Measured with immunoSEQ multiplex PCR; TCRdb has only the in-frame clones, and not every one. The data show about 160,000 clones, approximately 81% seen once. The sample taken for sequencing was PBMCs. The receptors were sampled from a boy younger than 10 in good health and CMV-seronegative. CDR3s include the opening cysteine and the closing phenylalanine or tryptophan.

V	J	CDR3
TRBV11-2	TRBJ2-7	CASSTGLAGVQVDEQYF
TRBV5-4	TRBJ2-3	CASSFDRVDTQYF
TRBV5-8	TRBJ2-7	CASSFGGRDSYEQYF
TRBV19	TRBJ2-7	CASSLQTGGVKEQYF
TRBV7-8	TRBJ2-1	CASSPEGGSSYNEQFF
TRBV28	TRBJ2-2	CASSSPGPNTGELFF
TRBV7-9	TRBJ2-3	CASSLFRGRSTDTQYF
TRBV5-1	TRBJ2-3	CASSTSPDRVTDTQYF
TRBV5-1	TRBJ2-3	CASSSGRGGADTQYF
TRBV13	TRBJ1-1	CASSLGDRGHTEAFF
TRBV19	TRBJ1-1	CASLRGTEAFF
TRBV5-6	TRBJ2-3	CASSPYWGSGTSTDTQYF
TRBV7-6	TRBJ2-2	CASSLSSVNTGELFF
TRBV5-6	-	CASTSLGLAVGEQYF
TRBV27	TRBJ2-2	CASSLWTGNTGELFF
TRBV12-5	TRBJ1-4	CASGWRGSGGENEKLFF
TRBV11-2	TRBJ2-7	CASSFRLDYEQYF
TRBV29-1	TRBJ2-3	CSVLGLASKDTQYF
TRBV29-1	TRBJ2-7	CSVEYTGTVPYEQYF
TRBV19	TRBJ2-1	CASSMGLSKQFF
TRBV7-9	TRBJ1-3	CASSLSGGSGNTIYF
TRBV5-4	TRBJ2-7	CASSLGSGTYEQYF
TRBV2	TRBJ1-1	CAIKMQGLNTEAFF
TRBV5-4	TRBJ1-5	CASSLDRGNQPQHF
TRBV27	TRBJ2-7	CASRSVKGSGEQYF
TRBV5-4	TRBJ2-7	CASSPGHPSTYEQYF
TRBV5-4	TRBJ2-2	CASSLDRHEAGGELFF
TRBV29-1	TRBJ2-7	CSVDGAGDYEQYF
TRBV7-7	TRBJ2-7	CASSGIAVYEQYF
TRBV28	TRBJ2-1	CASSLPTGTGAHHEQFF
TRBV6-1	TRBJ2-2	CASLGAFIAGELFF
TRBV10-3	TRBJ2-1	CAISTSGGGEQFF
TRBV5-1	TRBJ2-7	CASSFQGMGSYEQYF
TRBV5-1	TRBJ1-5	CASSPTGVGGNQPQHF
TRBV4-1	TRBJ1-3	CASSWAISSGNTIYF
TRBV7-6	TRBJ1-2	CASSPTRSGDRYTF
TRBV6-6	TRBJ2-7	CASSPEAGGPHEQYF
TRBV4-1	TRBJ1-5	CASSPGGGNQPQHF
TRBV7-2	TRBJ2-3	CARPVRGLAGDFTDTQYF
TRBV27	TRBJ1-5	CASSLQGDQPQHF
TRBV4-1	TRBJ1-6	CASSQVGQGNSPLHF
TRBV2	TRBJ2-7	CASSYLAGGIYEQYF
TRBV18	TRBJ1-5	CASSPQGANSNQPQHF
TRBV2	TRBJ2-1	CASSTEGQFF
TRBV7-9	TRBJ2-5	CASSLERGRETQYF
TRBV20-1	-	CSAGSIEQYF
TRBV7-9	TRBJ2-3	CASSPGLFGGSTDTQYF
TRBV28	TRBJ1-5	CASNPGDRGFSNQPQHF
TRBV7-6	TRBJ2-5	CASSLGTSGRETQYF